The rows below give T cell receptor beta chains drawn from one sample of a study of T cell responses to AZD1222 COVID-19 vaccine. The repertoire was sequenced with immunoSEQ multiplex PCR; TCRdb's copy has only in-frame clones and lacks some. The sample shows 120,000 or so clones, more than 70% of them seen only once. The sequences come from peripheral blood, collected on day 0 of AZD1222 vaccination. The receptors derive from an adult in good health. The CDR3 runs from the conserved cysteine through the conserved F or W. D genes are given only for firm matches. Only part of the rows carry a size: once, few, many, or a class if the clone is expanded.

d_gene: TRBD1
v_gene: TRBV4-1
j_gene: TRBJ2-7
len: 15
abundance: NA
CDR3aa: CASSQVGTGRGEQYF
CDR3nt: TGCGCCAGCAGCCAAGTGGGGACAGGGCGAGGCGAGCAGTACTTC

d_gene: NA
v_gene: TRBV24-1
j_gene: TRBJ2-1
len: 14
abundance: NA
CDR3aa: CATSDLGGPNEQFF
CDR3nt: TGTGCCACCAGTGATTTGGGAGGGCCCAATGAGCAGTTCTTC

d_gene: TRBD2
v_gene: TRBV5-4
j_gene: TRBJ2-1
len: 13
abundance: NA
CDR3aa: CASSGTSGAEQFF
CDR3nt: TGTGCCAGCAGCGGTACTAGCGGGGCTGAGCAGTTCTTC

d_gene: NA
v_gene: TRBV7-8
j_gene: TRBJ1-2
len: 14
abundance: NA
CDR3aa: CASSLLQTFYGYTF
CDR3nt: TGTGCCAGCAGCTTACTACAGACTTTCTATGGCTACACCTTC

d_gene: NA
v_gene: TRBV9
j_gene: TRBJ1-3
len: 15
abundance: once
CDR3aa: CASSVAQGSGNTIYF
CDR3nt: TGTGCCAGCAGCGTAGCTCAGGGCTCTGGAAACACCATATATTTT

d_gene: NA
v_gene: TRBV4-1
j_gene: TRBJ2-2
len: 13
abundance: NA
CDR3aa: CASSQTNTGELFF
CDR3nt: TGCGCCAGCAGCCAGACGAACACCGGGGAGCTGTTTTTT

d_gene: NA
v_gene: TRBV3-1/TRBV3-2
j_gene: TRBJ2-1
len: 15
abundance: NA
CDR3aa: CASRPSYSSYNEQFF
CDR3nt: TGTGCCAGCAGGCCCTCTTACAGCTCCTACAATGAGCAGTTCTTC

d_gene: TRBD2
v_gene: TRBV11-3
j_gene: TRBJ2-1
len: 15
abundance: NA
CDR3aa: CASSLGASGETEQFF
CDR3nt: TGTGCCAGCAGCTTAGGAGCTAGCGGGGAAACTGAGCAGTTCTTC

d_gene: TRBD2
v_gene: TRBV7-6
j_gene: TRBJ2-7
len: 14
abundance: NA
CDR3aa: CASSPHTGGDEQYF
CDR3nt: TGTGCCAGCAGCCCACATACGGGGGGGGACGAGCAGTACTTC

d_gene: TRBD1
v_gene: TRBV6-4
j_gene: TRBJ2-5
len: 15
abundance: few
CDR3aa: CASSRQGGGQETQYF
CDR3nt: TGTGCCAGCAGCCGACAGGGGGGGGGCCAAGAGACCCAGTACTTC

d_gene: TRBD2
v_gene: TRBV2
j_gene: TRBJ2-7
len: 17
abundance: once
CDR3aa: CASSEAGGGPFTYEQYF
CDR3nt: TGTGCCAGCAGTGAAGCGGGCGGGGGGCCCTTTACCTACGAGCAGTACTTC

d_gene: NA
v_gene: TRBV28
j_gene: TRBJ1-1
len: 11
abundance: NA
CDR3aa: CASTHSGVAFF
CDR3nt: TGTGCCAGCACCCACAGCGGAGTAGCTTTCTTT

d_gene: NA
v_gene: TRBV28
j_gene: TRBJ2-6
len: 14
abundance: NA
CDR3aa: CASIATSGANVLTF
CDR3nt: TGTGCCAGCATTGCGACCTCTGGGGCCAACGTCCTGACTTTC

d_gene: TRBD2
v_gene: TRBV6-5
j_gene: TRBJ2-7
len: 14
abundance: NA
CDR3aa: CASSYSGRSNEQYF
CDR3nt: TGTGCCAGCAGTTATAGCGGGAGAAGTAACGAGCAGTACTTC

d_gene: NA
v_gene: TRBV15
j_gene: TRBJ2-2
len: 15
abundance: NA
CDR3aa: CATSRVGGATGELFF
CDR3nt: TGTGCCACCAGCAGAGTTGGCGGGGCCACCGGGGAGCTGTTTTTT

d_gene: TRBD1
v_gene: TRBV29-1
j_gene: TRBJ1-1
len: 14
abundance: NA
CDR3aa: CSVEEAQGYTEAFF
CDR3nt: TGCAGCGTTGAGGAAGCACAGGGGTACACTGAAGCTTTCTTT

d_gene: TRBD1
v_gene: TRBV7-3
j_gene: TRBJ1-2
len: 12
abundance: NA
CDR3aa: CASSGRQGPRTF
CDR3nt: TGTGCCAGCAGCGGAAGACAGGGGCCGCGTACCTTC

d_gene: NA
v_gene: TRBV2
j_gene: TRBJ1-1
len: 12
abundance: NA
CDR3aa: CASSELHTEAFF
CDR3nt: TGTGCCAGCAGTGAATTGCACACTGAAGCTTTCTTT

d_gene: NA
v_gene: TRBV6-2/TRBV6-3
j_gene: TRBJ1-1
len: 14
abundance: NA
CDR3aa: CASRPTPSRTEAFF
CDR3nt: TGTGCCAGCAGGCCTACCCCGAGTCGTACTGAAGCTTTCTTT

d_gene: NA
v_gene: TRBV3-1/TRBV3-2
j_gene: TRBJ1-1
len: 11
abundance: NA
CDR3aa: CASTGRAEAFF
CDR3nt: TGTGCCAGTACAGGTCGCGCTGAAGCTTTCTTT

d_gene: NA
v_gene: TRBV2
j_gene: TRBJ2-7
len: 13
abundance: NA
CDR3aa: CASSGQLHYEQYF
CDR3nt: TGTGCCAGCAGTGGTCAACTCCACTACGAGCAGTACTTC

d_gene: NA
v_gene: TRBV30
j_gene: TRBJ2-5
len: 13
abundance: NA
CDR3aa: CAWLDYLQETQYF
CDR3nt: TGTGCCTGGTTGGACTATCTCCAAGAGACCCAGTACTTC